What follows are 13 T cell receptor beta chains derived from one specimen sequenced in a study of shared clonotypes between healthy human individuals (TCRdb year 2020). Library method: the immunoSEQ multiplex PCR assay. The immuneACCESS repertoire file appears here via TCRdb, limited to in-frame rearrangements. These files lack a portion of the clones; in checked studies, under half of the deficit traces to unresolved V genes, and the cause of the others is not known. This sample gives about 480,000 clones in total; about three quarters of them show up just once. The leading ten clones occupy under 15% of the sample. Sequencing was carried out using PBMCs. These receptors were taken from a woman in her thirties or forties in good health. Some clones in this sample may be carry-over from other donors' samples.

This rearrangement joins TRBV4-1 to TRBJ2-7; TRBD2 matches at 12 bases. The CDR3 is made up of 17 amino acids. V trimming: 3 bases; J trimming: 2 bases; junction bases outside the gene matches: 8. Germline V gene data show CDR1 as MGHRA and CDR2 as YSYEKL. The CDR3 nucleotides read TGCGCCAGCAGCCAGGGTCCCACTAGCGGGAGGCCCTACGAGCAGTACTTC. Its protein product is CASSQGPTSGRPYEQYF.

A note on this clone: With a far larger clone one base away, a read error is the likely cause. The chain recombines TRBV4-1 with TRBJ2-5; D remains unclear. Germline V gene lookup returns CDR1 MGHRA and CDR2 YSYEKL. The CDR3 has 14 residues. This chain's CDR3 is CASSPTRTSYEQHF. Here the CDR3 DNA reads TGCGCCAGCAGCCCGACACGAACTTCCTACGAGCAGCACTTC.

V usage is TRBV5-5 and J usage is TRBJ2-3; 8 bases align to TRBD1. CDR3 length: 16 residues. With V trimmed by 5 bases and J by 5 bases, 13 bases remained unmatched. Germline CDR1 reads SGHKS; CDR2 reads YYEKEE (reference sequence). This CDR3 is CASSPGQGFYIDTQYF. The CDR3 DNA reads TGTGCCAGCAGTCCAGGACAGGGTTTTTATATAGATACGCAGTATTTT.

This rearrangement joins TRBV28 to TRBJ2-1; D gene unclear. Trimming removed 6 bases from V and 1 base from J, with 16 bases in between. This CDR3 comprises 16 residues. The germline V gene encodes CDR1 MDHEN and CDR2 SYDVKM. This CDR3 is CASSSAAGISYNEQFF. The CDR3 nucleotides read TGTGCCAGCAGCTCCGCGGCCGGAATTTCCTACAATGAGCAGTTCTTC.

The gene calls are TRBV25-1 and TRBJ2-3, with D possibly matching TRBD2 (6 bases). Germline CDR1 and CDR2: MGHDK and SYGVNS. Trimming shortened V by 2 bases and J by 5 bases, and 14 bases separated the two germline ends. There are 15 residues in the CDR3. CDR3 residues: CASSETGGFQDTQYF. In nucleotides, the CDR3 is TGTGCCAGCAGTGAAACCGGGGGATTTCAAGATACGCAGTATTTT. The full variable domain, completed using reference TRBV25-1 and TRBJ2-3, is EADIYQTPRYLVIGTGKKITLECSQTMGHDKMYWYQQDPGMELHLIHYSYGVNSTEKGDLSSESTVSRIRTEHFPLTLESARPSHTSQYLCASSETGGFQDTQYFGPGTRLTVL.

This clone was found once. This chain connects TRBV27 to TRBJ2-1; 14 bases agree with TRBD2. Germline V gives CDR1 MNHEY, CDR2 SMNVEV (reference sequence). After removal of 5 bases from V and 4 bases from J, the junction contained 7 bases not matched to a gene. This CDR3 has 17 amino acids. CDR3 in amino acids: CASSHGTSGSGYNEQFF. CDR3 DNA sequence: TGTGCCAGCAGTCACGGGACTAGCGGGAGTGGGTACAATGAGCAGTTCTTC.

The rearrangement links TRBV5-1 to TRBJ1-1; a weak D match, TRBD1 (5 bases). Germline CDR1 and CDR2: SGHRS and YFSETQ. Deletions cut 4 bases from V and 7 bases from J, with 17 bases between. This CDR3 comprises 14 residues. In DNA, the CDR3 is TGCGCCAGCAGCGCGGTCACTGCCGGGGGTGAAGCTTTCTTT. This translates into CASSAVTAGGEAFF. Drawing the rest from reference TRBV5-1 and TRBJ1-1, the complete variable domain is KAGVTQTPRYLIKTRGQQVTLSCSPISGHRSVSWYQQTPGQGLQFLFEYFSETQRNKGNFPGRFSGRQFSNSRSEMNVSTLELGDSALYLCASSAVTAGGEAFFGQGTRLTVV.

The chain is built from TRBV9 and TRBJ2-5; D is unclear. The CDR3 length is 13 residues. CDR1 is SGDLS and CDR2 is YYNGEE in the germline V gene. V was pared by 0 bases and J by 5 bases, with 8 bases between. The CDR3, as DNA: TGTGCCAGCAGCGTAGGGTTGGGGGAGACCCAGTACTTC. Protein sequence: CASSVGLGETQYF.

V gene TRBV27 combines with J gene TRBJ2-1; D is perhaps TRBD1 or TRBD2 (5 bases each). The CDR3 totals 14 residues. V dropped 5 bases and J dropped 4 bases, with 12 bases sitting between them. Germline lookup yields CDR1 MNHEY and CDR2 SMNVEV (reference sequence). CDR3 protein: CASSALGPYNEQFF. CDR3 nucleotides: TGTGCCAGCAGTGCATTGGGACCATACAATGAGCAGTTCTTC.

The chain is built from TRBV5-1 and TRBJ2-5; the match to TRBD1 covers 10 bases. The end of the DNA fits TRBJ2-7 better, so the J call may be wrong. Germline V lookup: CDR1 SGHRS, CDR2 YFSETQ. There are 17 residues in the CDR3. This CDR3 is CASSRQGAGGTSYEQYF. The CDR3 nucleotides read TGCGCCAGCAGCCGACAGGGGGCCGGCGGGACCTCCTACGAGCAGTACTTC.

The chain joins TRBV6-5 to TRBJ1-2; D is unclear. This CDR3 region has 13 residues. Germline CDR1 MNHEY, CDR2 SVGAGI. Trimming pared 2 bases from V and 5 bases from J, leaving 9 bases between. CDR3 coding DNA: TGTGCCAGCAGTTACGGGCAGTTATATGGCTACACCTTC. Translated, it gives CASSYGQLYGYTF.

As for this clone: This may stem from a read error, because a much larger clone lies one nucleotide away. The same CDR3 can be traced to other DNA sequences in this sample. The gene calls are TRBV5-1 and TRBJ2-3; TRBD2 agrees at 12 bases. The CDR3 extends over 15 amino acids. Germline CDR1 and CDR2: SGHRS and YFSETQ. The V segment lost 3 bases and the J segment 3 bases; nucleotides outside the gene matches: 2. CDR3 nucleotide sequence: TGCGCCAGCAGCTCACTAGCGGGAGGAACAGATACGCAGTATTTT. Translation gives CASSSLAGGTDTQYF.

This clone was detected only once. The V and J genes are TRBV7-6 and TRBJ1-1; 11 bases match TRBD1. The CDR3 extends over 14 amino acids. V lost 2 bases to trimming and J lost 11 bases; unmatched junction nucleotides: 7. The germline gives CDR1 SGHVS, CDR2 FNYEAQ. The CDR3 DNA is TGTGCCAGCAGCTTAACGGGACAGGGGGATGGGGCTTTCTTT. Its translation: CASSLTGQGDGAFF.